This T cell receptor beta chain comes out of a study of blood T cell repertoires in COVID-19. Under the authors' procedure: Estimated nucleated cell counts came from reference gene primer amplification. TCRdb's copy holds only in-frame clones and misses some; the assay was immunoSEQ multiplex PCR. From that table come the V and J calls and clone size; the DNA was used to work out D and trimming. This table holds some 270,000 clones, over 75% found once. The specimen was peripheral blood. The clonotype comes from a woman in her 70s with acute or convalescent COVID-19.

CDR3 loop: CASSSGYRQPQHF. The CDR3 DNA sequence: TGTGCCAGTAGTTCGGGGTATCGTCAGCCCCAGCATTTT. This chain joins TRBV19 and TRBJ1-5, with D unclear. This CDR3 has 13 residues. The V gene's germline CDR1 is LNHDA and CDR2 SQIVND (reference sequence). The V gene lost 5 bases and the J gene lost 6 bases, with 11 bases spanning the gap.